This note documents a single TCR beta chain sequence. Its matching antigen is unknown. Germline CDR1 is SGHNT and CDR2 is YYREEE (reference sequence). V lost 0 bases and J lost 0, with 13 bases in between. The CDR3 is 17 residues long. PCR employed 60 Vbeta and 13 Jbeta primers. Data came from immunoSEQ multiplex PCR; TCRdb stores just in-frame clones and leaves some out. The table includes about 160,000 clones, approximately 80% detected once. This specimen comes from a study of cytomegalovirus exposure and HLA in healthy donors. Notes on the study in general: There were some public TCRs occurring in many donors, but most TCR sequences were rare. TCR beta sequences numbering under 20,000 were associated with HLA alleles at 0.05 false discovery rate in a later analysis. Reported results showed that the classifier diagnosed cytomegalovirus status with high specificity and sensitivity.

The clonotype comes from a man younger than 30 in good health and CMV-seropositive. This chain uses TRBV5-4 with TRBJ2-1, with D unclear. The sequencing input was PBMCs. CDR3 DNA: TGTGCCAGCAGCTTGGGGGTAGCCCCGAGCTCCTACAATGAGCAGTTCTTC. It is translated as CASSLGVAPSSYNEQFF. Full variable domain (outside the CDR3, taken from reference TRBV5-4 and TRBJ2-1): ETGVTQSPTHLIKTRGQQVTLRCSSQSGHNTVSWYQQALGQGPQFIFQYYREEENGRGNFPPRFSGLQFPNYSSELNVNALELDDSALYLCASSLGVAPSSYNEQFFGPGTRLTVL.